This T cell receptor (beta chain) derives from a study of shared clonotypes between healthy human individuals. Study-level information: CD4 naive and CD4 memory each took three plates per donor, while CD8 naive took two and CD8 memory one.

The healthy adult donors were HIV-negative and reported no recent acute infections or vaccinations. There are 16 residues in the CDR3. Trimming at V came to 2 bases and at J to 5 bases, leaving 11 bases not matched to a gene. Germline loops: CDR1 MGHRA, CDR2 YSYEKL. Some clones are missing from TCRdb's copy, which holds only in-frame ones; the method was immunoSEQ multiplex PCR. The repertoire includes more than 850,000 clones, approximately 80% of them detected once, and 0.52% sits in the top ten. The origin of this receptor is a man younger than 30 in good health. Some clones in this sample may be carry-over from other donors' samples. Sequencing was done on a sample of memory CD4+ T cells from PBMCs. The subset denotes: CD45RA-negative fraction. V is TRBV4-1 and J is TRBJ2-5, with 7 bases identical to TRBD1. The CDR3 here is CASSQSWTGPRETQYF. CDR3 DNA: TGCGCCAGCAGCCAATCGTGGACAGGACCGCGTGAGACCCAGTACTTC.